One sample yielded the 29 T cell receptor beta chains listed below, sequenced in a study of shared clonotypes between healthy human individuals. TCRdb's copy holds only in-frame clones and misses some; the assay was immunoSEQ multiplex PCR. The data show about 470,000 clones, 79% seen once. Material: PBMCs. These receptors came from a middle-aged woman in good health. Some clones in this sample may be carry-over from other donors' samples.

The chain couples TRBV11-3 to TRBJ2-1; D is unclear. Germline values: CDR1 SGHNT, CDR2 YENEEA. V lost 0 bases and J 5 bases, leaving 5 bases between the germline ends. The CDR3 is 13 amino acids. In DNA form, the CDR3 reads TGTGCCAGCAGCTTAGAAGGGAACAATGAGCAGTTCTTC. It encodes CASSLEGNNEQFF.

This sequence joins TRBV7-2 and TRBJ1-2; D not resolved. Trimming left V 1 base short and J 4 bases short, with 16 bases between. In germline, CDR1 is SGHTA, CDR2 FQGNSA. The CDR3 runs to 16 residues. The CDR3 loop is CASSLGGAGPLYGYTF. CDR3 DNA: TGTGCCAGCAGCTTAGGGGGAGCTGGCCCCCTCTATGGCTACACCTTC.

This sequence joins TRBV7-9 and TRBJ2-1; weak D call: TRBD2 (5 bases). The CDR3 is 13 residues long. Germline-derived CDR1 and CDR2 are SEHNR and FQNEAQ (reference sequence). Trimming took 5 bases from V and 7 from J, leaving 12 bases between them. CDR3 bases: TGTGCCAGCAGCCTAGTTAGGGAGAATGAGCAGTTCTTC. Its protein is CASSLVRENEQFF.

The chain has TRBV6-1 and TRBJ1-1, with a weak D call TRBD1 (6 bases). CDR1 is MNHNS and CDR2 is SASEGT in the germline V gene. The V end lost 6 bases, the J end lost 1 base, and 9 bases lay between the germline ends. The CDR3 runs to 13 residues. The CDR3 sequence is CASSGTPNTEAFF. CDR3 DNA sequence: TGTGCCAGCAGCGGGACACCGAACACTGAAGCTTTCTTT.

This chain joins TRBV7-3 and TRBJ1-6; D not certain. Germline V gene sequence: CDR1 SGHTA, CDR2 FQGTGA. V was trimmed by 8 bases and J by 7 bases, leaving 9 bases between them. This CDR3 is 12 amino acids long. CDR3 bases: TGTGCCAGCGGACGGTTGAATTCACCCCTCCACTTT. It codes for CASGRLNSPLHF.

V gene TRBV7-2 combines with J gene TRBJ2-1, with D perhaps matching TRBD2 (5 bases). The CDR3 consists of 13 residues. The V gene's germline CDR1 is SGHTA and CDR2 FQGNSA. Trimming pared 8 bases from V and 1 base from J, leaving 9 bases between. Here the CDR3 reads CASLRESYNEQFF. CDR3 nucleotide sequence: TGTGCCAGCTTGAGGGAATCCTACAATGAGCAGTTCTTC.

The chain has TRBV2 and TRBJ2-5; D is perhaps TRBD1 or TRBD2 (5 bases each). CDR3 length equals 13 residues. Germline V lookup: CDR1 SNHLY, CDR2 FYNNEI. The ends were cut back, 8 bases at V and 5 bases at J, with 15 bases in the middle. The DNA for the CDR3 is TGTGCCAGCGGGGACCCGGTGAGGGAGACCCAGTACTTC. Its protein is CASGDPVRETQYF.

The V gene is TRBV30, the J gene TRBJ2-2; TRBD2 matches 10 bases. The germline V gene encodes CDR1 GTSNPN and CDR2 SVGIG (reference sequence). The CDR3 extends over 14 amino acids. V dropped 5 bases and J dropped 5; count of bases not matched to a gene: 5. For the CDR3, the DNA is TGTGCCTGGTGGAGTAGCGGGAGGACCGGGGAGCTGTTTTTT. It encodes CAWWSSGRTGELFF.

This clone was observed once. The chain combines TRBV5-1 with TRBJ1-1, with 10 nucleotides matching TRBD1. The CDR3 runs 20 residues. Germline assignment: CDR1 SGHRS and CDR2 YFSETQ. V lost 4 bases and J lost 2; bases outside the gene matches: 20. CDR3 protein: CASSRRIRGQGPLDNTEAFF. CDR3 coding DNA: TGCGCCAGCAGCCGGAGGATCCGGGGACAGGGGCCCCTTGACAACACTGAAGCTTTCTTT.

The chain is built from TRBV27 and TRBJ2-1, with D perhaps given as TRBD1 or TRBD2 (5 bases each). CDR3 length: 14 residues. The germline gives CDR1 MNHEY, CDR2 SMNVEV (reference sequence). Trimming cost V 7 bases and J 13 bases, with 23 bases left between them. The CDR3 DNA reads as TGTGCCAGCAACTATAGAGGGGCATATCCCTGCCAGTTCTTC. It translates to CASNYRGAYPCQFF.

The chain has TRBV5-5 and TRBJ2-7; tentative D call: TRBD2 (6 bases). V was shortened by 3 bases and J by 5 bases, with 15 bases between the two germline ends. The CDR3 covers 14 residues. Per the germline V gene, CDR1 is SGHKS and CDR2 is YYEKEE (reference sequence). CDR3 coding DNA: TGTGCCAGCAGCTGGGGCGGGGCCGGTGACGAGCAGTACTTC. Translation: CASSWGGAGDEQYF.

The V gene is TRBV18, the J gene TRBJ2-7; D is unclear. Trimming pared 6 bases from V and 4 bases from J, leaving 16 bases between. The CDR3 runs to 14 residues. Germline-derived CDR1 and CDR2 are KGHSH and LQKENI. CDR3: CASSSDLGEYEQYF. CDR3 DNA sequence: TGTGCCAGCTCTTCGGACCTAGGAGAGTACGAGCAGTACTTC.

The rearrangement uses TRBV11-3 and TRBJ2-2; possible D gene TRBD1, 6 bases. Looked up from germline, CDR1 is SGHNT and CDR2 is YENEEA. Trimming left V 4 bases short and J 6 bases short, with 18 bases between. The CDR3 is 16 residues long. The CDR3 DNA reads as TGTGCCAGCAGCTCGGGACAAGGGGCCGGCTCCGGGGAGCTGTTTTTT. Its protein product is CASSSGQGAGSGELFF.

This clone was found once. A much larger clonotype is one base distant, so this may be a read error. CDR3 sequence: CASSLNTEAFF. The CDR3 DNA reads TGTGCCAGCAGCTTGAACACTGAAGCTTTCTTT. The chain couples TRBV11-2 to TRBJ1-1; D is ambiguous. With 3 bases removed from V and 1 base from J, the gap between germline ends came to 0 bases. From germline, CDR1 is SGHAT and CDR2 FQNNGV. The CDR3 runs 11 residues.

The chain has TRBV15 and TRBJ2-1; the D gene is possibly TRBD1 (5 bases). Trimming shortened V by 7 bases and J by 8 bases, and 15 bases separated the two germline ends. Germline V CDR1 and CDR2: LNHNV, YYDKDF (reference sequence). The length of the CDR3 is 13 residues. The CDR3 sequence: CATTQGYLHEQFF. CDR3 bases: TGTGCCACCACGCAGGGCTACTTGCATGAGCAGTTCTTC.

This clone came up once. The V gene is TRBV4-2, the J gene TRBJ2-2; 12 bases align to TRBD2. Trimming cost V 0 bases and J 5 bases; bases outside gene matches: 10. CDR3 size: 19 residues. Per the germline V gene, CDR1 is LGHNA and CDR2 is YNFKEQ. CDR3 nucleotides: TGTGCCAGCAGCCAAGATAATCTAGCGGGAGGGGAACAAACCGGGGAGCTGTTTTTT. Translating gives CASSQDNLAGGEQTGELFF.

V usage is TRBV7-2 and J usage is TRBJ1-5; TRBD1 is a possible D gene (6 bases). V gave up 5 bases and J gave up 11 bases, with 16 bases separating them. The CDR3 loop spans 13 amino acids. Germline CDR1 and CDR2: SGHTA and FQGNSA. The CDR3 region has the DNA TGTGCCAGCAGCGCCACTCGACAGGTCTCCCAGCATTTT. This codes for CASSATRQVSQHF.

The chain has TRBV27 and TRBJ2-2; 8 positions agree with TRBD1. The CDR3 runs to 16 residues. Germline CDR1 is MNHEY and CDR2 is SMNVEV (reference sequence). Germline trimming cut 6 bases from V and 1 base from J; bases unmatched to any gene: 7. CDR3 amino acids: CASSGRTGRNTGELFF. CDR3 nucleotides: TGTGCCAGCAGCGGCCGGACAGGGAGGAACACCGGGGAGCTGTTTTTT.

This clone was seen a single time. Written as DNA, the CDR3 is TGTGCCAGCAGTTTTGTCAACGGCAGAGGGGCTGGGGCCAACGTCCTGACTTTC. It yields the protein CASSFVNGRGAGANVLTF. The rearrangement joins TRBV28 to TRBJ2-6; D is tentatively TRBD1 or TRBD2 (5 bases each). The CDR3 is 18 amino acids. Germline CDR1 MDHEN, CDR2 SYDVKM. With 3 bases removed from V and 2 bases from J, the gap between germline ends came to 17 bases. The whole variable domain, filled in from reference TRBV28 and TRBJ2-6, reads DVKVTQSSRYLVKRTGEKVFLECVQDMDHENMFWYRQDPGLGLRLIYFSYDVKMKEKGDIPEGYSVSREKKERFSLILESASTNQTSMYLCASSFVNGRGAGANVLTFGAGSRLTVL.

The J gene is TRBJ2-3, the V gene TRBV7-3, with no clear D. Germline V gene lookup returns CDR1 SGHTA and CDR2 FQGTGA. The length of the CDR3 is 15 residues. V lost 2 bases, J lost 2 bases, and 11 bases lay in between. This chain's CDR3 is CASSLAGVNTDTQYF. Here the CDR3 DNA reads TGTGCCAGCAGCTTAGCAGGCGTTAACACAGATACGCAGTATTTT.

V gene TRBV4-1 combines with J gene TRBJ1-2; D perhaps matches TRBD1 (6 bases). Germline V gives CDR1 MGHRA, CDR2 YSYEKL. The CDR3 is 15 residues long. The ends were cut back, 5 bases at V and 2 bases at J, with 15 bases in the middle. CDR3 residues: CASSSAGTTNYGYTF. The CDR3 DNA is TGCGCCAGCAGCTCCGCCGGGACAACGAACTATGGCTACACCTTC.

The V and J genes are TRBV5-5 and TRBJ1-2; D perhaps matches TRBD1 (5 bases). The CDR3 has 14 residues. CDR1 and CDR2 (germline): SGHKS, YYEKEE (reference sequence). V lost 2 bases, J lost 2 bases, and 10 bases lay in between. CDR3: CASSFGTVNYGYTF. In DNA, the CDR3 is TGTGCCAGCAGCTTTGGGACGGTAAACTATGGCTACACCTTC.

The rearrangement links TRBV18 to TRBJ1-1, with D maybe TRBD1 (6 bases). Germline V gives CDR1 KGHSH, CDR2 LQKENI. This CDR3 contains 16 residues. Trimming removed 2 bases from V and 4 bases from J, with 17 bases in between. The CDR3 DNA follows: TGTGCCAGCTCACCAGGGGGGGCGCGGCGGGGCACTGAAGCTTTCTTT. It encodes CASSPGGARRGTEAFF.

The CDR3 bases are TGCAGTGCTGGGGGTCCCCTGGAGCAGTACTTC. This gives the protein CSAGGPLEQYF. V and J are TRBV20-1 and TRBJ2-5; D is possibly TRBD1 or TRBD2 (5 bases each). This CDR3 spans 11 amino acids. The ends were cut back, 5 bases at V and 11 bases at J, with 15 bases in the middle. Germline V gene lookup returns CDR1 DFQATT and CDR2 SNEGSKA (reference sequence).

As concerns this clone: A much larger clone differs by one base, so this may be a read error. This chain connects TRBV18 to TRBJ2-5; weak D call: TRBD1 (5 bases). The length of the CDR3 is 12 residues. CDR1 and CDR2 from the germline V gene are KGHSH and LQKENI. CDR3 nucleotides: TGTGCCAACTCACCCGCAGGGGAGACCCAGTACTTC. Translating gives CANSPAGETQYF.

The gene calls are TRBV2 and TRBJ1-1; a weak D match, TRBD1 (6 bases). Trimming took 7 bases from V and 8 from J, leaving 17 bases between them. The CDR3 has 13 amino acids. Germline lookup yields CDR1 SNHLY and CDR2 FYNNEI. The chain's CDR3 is CASIPGGPGEAFF. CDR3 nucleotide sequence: TGTGCCAGCATCCCCGGGGGGCCAGGCGAAGCTTTCTTT.

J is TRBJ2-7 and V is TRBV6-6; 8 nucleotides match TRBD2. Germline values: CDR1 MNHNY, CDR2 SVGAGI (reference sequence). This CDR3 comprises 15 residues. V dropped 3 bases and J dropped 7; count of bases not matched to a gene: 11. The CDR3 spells CASSYRQAGVEEQYF. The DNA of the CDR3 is TGTGCCAGCAGTTATCGCCAAGCGGGAGTGGAGGAGCAGTACTTC.

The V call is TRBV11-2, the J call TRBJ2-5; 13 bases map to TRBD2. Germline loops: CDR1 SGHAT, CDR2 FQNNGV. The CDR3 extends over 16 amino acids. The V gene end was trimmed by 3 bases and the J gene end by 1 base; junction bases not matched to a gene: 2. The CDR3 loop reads CASSFGLAGAQETQYF. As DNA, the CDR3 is TGTGCCAGCAGCTTCGGACTAGCGGGAGCCCAAGAGACCCAGTACTTC.

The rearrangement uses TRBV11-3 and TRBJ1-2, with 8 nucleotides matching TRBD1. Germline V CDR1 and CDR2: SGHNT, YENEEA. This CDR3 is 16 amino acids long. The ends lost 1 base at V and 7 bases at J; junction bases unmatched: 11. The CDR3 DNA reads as TGTGCCAGCAGCTTAGGAACGACAGGGGCAATGGGTGGCTACACCTTC. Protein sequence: CASSLGTTGAMGGYTF.